This T cell receptor (beta chain) was found in a study of beta chain features in type 1 diabetes. Study results and limitations: Among type 1 diabetes patients, VDJ junctions had fewer insertions and more deletions.

Every bit of the isolated RNA underwent reverse transcription, so sequencing read expressed TCRB transcripts. Assay: immunoSEQ multiplex PCR; the TCRdb copy retains only in-frame clones and omits some. Counted here are about 410,000 clones, 11% to 15% occurring once; the ten biggest clones make up approximately 0.038%. The germline V gene encodes CDR1 GTSNPN and CDR2 SVGIG (reference sequence). V was cut by 0 bases and J by 4 bases, with 12 bases left in between. CDR3 size: 14 residues. On this clone itself: Antigen unknown.

The chain couples TRBV30 to TRBJ1-1; D unresolved. The sequenced sample was naive CD4+ T cells from blood. This clonotype was obtained from a man aged 25 to 40 in good health. In DNA, the CDR3 is TGTGCCTGGAGTGTGGCTCGGCGAGGCACTGAAGCTTTCTTT. Its translation is CAWSVARRGTEAFF.